Given below is one T cell receptor (beta chain) in context. The antigen is not known. The record originates from a study of T-cell memory formation after mild COVID-19. Findings and caveats of the study: A second wave expanding day 15 to 37 was CD4+-biased; contracting clones were balanced.

Barcoded TCR alpha and TCR beta cDNA libraries with UMIs came from 5'RACE using constant-segment primers. TCRdb re-called the 5' RACE reads through MiXCR, storing one row per CDR3 protein. The sample lists roughly 250,000 distinct CDR3 sequences; approximately 16% were seen once. There are 16 residues in the CDR3. Per the germline V gene, CDR1 is SEHNR and CDR2 is FQNEAQ (reference sequence). V gave up 1 base and J gave up 10 bases, with 17 bases separating them. Specimen: PBMCs or a T cell subset sorted from them (not recorded which). This sequence joins TRBV7-9 and TRBJ1-6; D remains unclear. The origin of this receptor is a man aged 18-30 years who had mild COVID-19 (a few samples of this study predate the infection). Cell type and time point are not known. The CDR3 region has the DNA TGTGCCAGCAGCTTAGAGGCGCCATCCTCTGGGTCACCCCTCCACTTT. Amino acid sequence: CASSLEAPSSGSPLHF.